Shown below are 22 T cell receptor beta chains from a single sample sequenced in a study of cytomegalovirus exposure and HLA in healthy donors. The PCR ran on 60 Vbeta and 13 Jbeta primers. TCRdb's table, derived via immunoSEQ multiplex PCR, lists solely in-frame clones and lacks some. The data contain over 150,000 clones, approximately 80% of them singletons. What was sequenced was PBMCs. Every receptor here comes from a man in his late teens or twenties in good health and CMV-seronegative.

V usage is TRBV5-4 and J usage is TRBJ2-1; 8 positions agree with TRBD1. V gave up 0 bases and J gave up 7 bases; unmatched junction bases: 9. Looked up from germline, CDR1 is SGHNT and CDR2 is YYREEE (reference sequence). The CDR3 is 16 residues long. The CDR3 DNA reads TGTGCCAGCAGCTTGGCCGTAGGACAGGGCCAAAATGAGCAGTTCTTC. Its translation: CASSLAVGQGQNEQFF.

This chain links TRBV15 with TRBJ2-7; no clear D. Trimming stripped 1 base from V and 6 bases from J, with 10 bases between. The CDR3 loop spans 13 amino acids. Germline V gene data show CDR1 as LNHNV and CDR2 as YYDKDF (reference sequence). In DNA form, the CDR3 reads TGTGCCACCAGCAGAGTAGACACCCGCGAGCAGTACTTC. Protein: CATSRVDTREQYF.

This clone has only a few counts. The genes are TRBV6-1 and TRBJ1-5; maybe TRBD1 (5 bases). Deletions cut 6 bases from V and 5 bases from J, with 8 bases between. The CDR3 sequence is 12 residues long. Germline values: CDR1 MNHNS, CDR2 SASEGT. The CDR3 DNA sequence: TGTGCCAGCAGGCGGGGCGATCAGCCCCAGCATTTT. Translating it yields CASRRGDQPQHF.

This clone has a handful of counts. This CDR3 is missing its conserved last phenylalanine or tryptophan, likely due to a read error. No DNA is shown, since the ends of the CDR3 on it are uncertain; the CDR3 is the one TCRdb lists. The chain has TRBV7-9 and TRBJ1-5; TRBD1 is taken as the D call from the table, unchecked against the DNA. The CDR3 is 9 amino acids long, termini counted. Germline CDR1 and CDR2: SEHNR and FQNEAQ (reference sequence). CDR3 amino acids: CASTQSPLQ.

V is TRBV18 and J is TRBJ2-1; perhaps TRBD1 as D (7 bases). Per germline, CDR1 KGHSH and CDR2 LQKENI. The V end was cut by 0 bases, the J end by 9 bases, with 12 bases between. The CDR3 has 14 amino acids. The CDR3, as DNA: TGTGCCAGCTCACCACCCCCCCAGGGGGGTGAGCAGTTCTTC. Translation gives CASSPPPQGGEQFF.

The CDR3 nucleotides are TGTGCCAGCAGCCTTGGGCCGATTCAAACAGATACGCAGTATTTT. This sequence encodes CASSLGPIQTDTQYF. This chain connects TRBV6-5 to TRBJ2-3; D not resolved. V lost 6 bases and J 3 bases, leaving 16 bases between the germline ends. The CDR3 is made up of 15 amino acids. Germline lookup yields CDR1 MNHEY and CDR2 SVGAGI.

The gene calls are TRBV2 and TRBJ2-7; 8 bases agree with TRBD2. After removal of 6 bases from V and 3 bases from J, the junction contained 4 bases not matched to a gene. The germline V gene has CDR1 SNHLY and CDR2 FYNNEI. This CDR3 is 13 amino acids long. The chain's CDR3 is CASRTRGGYEQYF. The CDR3 coding sequence is TGTGCCAGCAGGACCCGGGGGGGCTACGAGCAGTACTTC.

This chain joins TRBV7-6 and TRBJ2-5, with TRBD2 matching over 8 bases. The ends lost 5 bases at V and 2 bases at J; junction bases unmatched: 7. CDR1 is SGHVS and CDR2 is FNYEAQ in the germline V gene. The CDR3 has 15 amino acids. The CDR3 loop is CASSLPGGLQETQYF. The CDR3 nucleotides read TGTGCCAGCAGCCTGCCGGGGGGGCTGCAAGAGACCCAGTACTTC.

The rearrangement uses TRBV21-1 and TRBJ2-7; the table's D call, TRBD2, has no DNA check behind it. TRBV21-1 is a documented pseudogene. This CDR3 spans 14 amino acids. The CDR3 DNA reads as TGTGCCAGCAGTCGCCCGGGACTAGACTACGAGCAGTACTTC. It yields the protein CASSRPGLDYEQYF.

The chain recombines TRBV6-5 with TRBJ2-7; D possibly corresponds to TRBD2 (5 bases). The CDR3 loop spans 15 amino acids. Looked up from germline, CDR1 is MNHEY and CDR2 is SVGAGI. Trimming cost V 0 bases and J 2 bases, with 11 bases left between them. CDR3 residues: CASSYSGGLAYEQYF. Written as DNA, the CDR3 is TGTGCCAGCAGTTACTCGGGCGGGTTAGCCTACGAGCAGTACTTC.

CDR3 coding DNA: TGTGCCAGCGGCTTGGCAGATACGCAGTATTTT. Translation: CASGLADTQYF. The chain links TRBV28 to TRBJ2-3; D gene ambiguous. Per the germline V gene, CDR1 is MDHEN and CDR2 is SYDVKM. V gave up 8 bases and J gave up 4 bases, with 7 bases separating them. This CDR3 spans 11 amino acids.

CDR3 DNA sequence: TGTGCCAGCAGCTTCGAGGGGGCGCTGCCCAGGCAGCCCCAGCATTTT. Protein product: CASSFEGALPRQPQHF. V usage is TRBV7-8 and J usage is TRBJ1-5, with 7 bases lining up with TRBD1. Germline loops: CDR1 SGHVS, CDR2 FQNEAQ. V trimming: 3 bases; J trimming: 7 bases; junction bases outside the gene matches: 12. The CDR3 is 16 residues long.

This clone was counted a few times. The rearrangement links TRBV5-6 to TRBJ2-1; 11 nucleotides match TRBD2. Germline-derived CDR1 and CDR2 are SGHDT and YYEEEE. V lost 4 bases, J lost 10 bases, and 10 bases stayed unmatched. The CDR3 runs 15 residues. CDR3 DNA sequence: TGTGCCAGCAGCCCTAGCGGGGGGATGCGGGGAGAGCAGTTCTTC. This codes for CASSPSGGMRGEQFF.

The chain uses TRBV6-4 and TRBJ1-3, with a weak D call TRBD1 (5 bases). Germline V gene sequence: CDR1 MRHNA, CDR2 SNTAGT. The V and J ends lost 6 bases and 2 bases respectively, with 11 bases between them. This CDR3 has 14 residues. The CDR3 loop reads CASRARVAGNTIYF. CDR3 coding DNA: TGTGCCAGCAGGGCCAGGGTAGCTGGAAACACCATATATTTT.

V usage is TRBV28 and J usage is TRBJ1-5; D remains unclear. The germline CDR1 and CDR2 sequences are MDHEN and SYDVKM. Trimming took 1 base from V and 4 from J, leaving 5 bases between them. The CDR3 extends over 13 amino acids. CDR3 bases: TGTGCCAGCAGTTTATCTATTAATCAGCCCCAGCATTTT. This gives the protein CASSLSINQPQHF.

The chain combines TRBV18 with TRBJ2-2; 9 bases fit TRBD2. CDR3 length: 18 residues. Germline CDR1 reads KGHSH; CDR2 reads LQKENI. The V and J ends lost 0 bases and 4 bases, in that order; junction bases with no gene match: 9. CDR3 residues: CASSPPGSGGPGTGELFF. CDR3 in DNA: TGTGCCAGCTCACCACCGGGTAGCGGGGGTCCGGGCACCGGGGAGCTGTTTTTT.

The J gene is TRBJ1-4, the V gene TRBV5-6, with TRBD1 as a possible D gene (6 bases). Trimming took off 1 base at V and 4 bases at J, with 14 bases between the two ends. Germline-derived CDR1 and CDR2 are SGHDT and YYEEEE. The CDR3 has 16 amino acids. CDR3 DNA: TGTGCCAGCAGCTTGCCAGGGGTCCAGGATAATGAAAAACTGTTTTTT. Its protein is CASSLPGVQDNEKLFF.

The chain has TRBV5-6 and TRBJ1-1; D is undetermined. The CDR3 totals 14 residues. Germline CDR1 and CDR2: SGHDT and YYEEEE. V lost 4 bases and J 10 bases, leaving 20 bases between the germline ends. The CDR3 spells CASSPSGRRARAFF. Here the CDR3 DNA reads TGTGCCAGCAGCCCGAGCGGGAGGAGGGCGCGAGCTTTCTTT.

The chain combines TRBV6-6 with TRBJ1-5; D gene unclear. Deletions cut 5 bases from V and 6 bases from J, with 11 bases between. This CDR3 has 13 amino acids. Germline-derived CDR1 and CDR2 are MNHNY and SVGAGI (reference sequence). The CDR3 here is CASSHPTGQPQHF. The CDR3 DNA reads TGTGCCAGCAGTCACCCCACCGGTCAGCCCCAGCATTTT.

The V call is TRBV28, the J call TRBJ2-5, with D possibly TRBD2 on 7 matching bases. V lost 5 bases, J lost 1 base, and 14 bases lay in between. CDR1 is MDHEN and CDR2 is SYDVKM in the germline V gene. CDR3 length: 15 amino acids. The CDR3 bases are TGTGCCAGCAGTGTACAGGGAGGGGCCCAAGAGACCCAGTACTTC. Its translation: CASSVQGGAQETQYF.

The V call is TRBV9, the J call TRBJ1-6, with TRBD1 matching 8 bases. J gave up 14 bases and V 0 bases, and 1 base lay outside the gene matches. This CDR3 region has 12 residues. CDR1 and CDR2 (germline): SGDLS, YYNGEE. The CDR3 spells CASSVVGQALHF. The CDR3 DNA follows: TGTGCCAGCAGCGTAGTGGGACAGGCCCTCCACTTT.

The CDR3 DNA follows: TGTGCCAGCAGTCAGACTAGCGGGGATCCTCTGCAGTATTTT. Amino acids: CASSQTSGDPLQYF. V and J are TRBV27 and TRBJ2-3, with TRBD2 matching 11 bases. Germline V gene data show CDR1 as MNHEY and CDR2 as SMNVEV (reference sequence). This CDR3 has 14 amino acids. Unmatched junction bases numbered 9, after V lost 5 bases and J lost 11 bases.